The 14 T cell receptor beta chains presented below share a single source sample, sequenced in a study of blood T cells in healthy people across ages. A second PCR of about 7 to 12 cycles used a sample-barcoded 5' primer and a J-beta primer mix. MiXCR, applied by TCRdb to the 5' RACE reads, yields one record per CDR3 protein. The repertoire holds around 1,100,000 distinct CDR3 sequences, with around two fifths as singletons. Sequencing was performed on blood. All receptors derive from a man between 18 and 29 years old in good health.

V usage is TRBV4-3 and J usage is TRBJ2-5; possible D gene TRBD1, 5 bases. V was trimmed by 0 bases and J by 0 bases, leaving 8 bases between them. This CDR3 has 15 amino acids. The germline V gene has CDR1 LGHNA and CDR2 YSLEER. The CDR3 is CASSQDQGYQETQYF. The CDR3 nucleotides read TGCGCCAGCAGCCAAGATCAGGGTTACCAAGAGACCCAGTACTTC.

The gene calls are TRBV6-5 and TRBJ1-5; D gene unclear. The CDR3 extends over 15 amino acids. CDR1 is MNHEY and CDR2 is SVGAGI in the germline V gene. V was pared by 0 bases and J by 4 bases, with 10 bases between. CDR3 in amino acids: CASSYSSLLNQPQHF. The CDR3 DNA reads as TGTGCCAGCAGTTACTCCTCACTCCTTAATCAGCCCCAGCATTTT.

J is TRBJ2-2 and V is TRBV7-6; D gene uncertain. Germline CDR1 reads SGHVS; CDR2 reads FNYEAQ. CDR3 length: 14 residues. V was shortened by 1 base and J by 5 bases, with 8 bases between the two germline ends. DNA of the CDR3: TGTGCCAGCAGCTTAGGAACGGAAACCGGGGAGCTGTTTTTT. It codes for CASSLGTETGELFF.

The chain combines TRBV28 with TRBJ2-5; D unclear. The CDR3 is made up of 17 amino acids. The V end lost 5 bases, the J end lost 1 base, and 20 bases lay between the germline ends. Germline CDR1 MDHEN, CDR2 SYDVKM. The CDR3 DNA sequence: TGTGCCAGCAGTCAGGCCCTACCACGACTCCCCCAAGAGACCCAGTACTTC. Residues: CASSQALPRLPQETQYF.

The CDR3 coding sequence is TGCAGCGTTTCAACATCCTACACTGAAGCTTTCTTT. Translating gives CSVSTSYTEAFF. The chain employs TRBV29-1 and TRBJ1-1, with no clear D. V lost 5 bases, J lost 3 bases, and 10 bases lay in between. The CDR3 is 12 amino acids. Looked up from germline, CDR1 is SQVTM and CDR2 is ANQGSEA.

The J gene is TRBJ2-7, the V gene TRBV12-3 or TRBV12-4; no firm D call. The CDR3 length is 11 residues. Trimming removed 6 bases from V and 4 bases from J, with 7 bases in between. The CDR3 spells CASSTIYEQYF. The CDR3 DNA reads TGTGCCAGCAGCACGATTTACGAGCAGTACTTC.

This clonotype was picked up a small number of times. The chain employs TRBV5-1 and TRBJ2-3; 9 positions agree with TRBD1. CDR3 length: 19 residues. The germline V gene encodes CDR1 SGHRS and CDR2 YFSETQ. The junction had 17 bases not matched to a gene; V was cut back by 2 bases and J by 4 bases. For the CDR3, the DNA is TGCGCCAGCAGCTTCCCTGTAAGTGGGACAGGGAGTAGTGCAGATACGCAGTATTTT. Amino acid sequence: CASSFPVSGTGSSADTQYF.

There are many counts of this clonotype. One end of the junction does not line up with germline, which may come from a read error. The chain joins TRBV4-3 to TRBJ2-1; D is perhaps TRBD2 (5 bases). Germline V lookup: CDR1 LGHNA, CDR2 YSLEER. This CDR3 is 13 amino acids long. CDR3 loop: CASSQEGYNEQFF. CDR3 DNA sequence: TGTGCCAGCAGCCAAGAGGGCTACAATGAGCAGTTCTTC.

The sample holds one count of this clonotype. The rearrangement links TRBV7-2 to TRBJ2-5; TRBD2 matches 7 bases. CDR3 length equals 14 residues. Germline loops: CDR1 SGHTA, CDR2 FQGNSA. J lost 1 base, V lost 4 bases, and 3 bases had no gene match. CDR3 amino acids: CASSSSGPQETQYF. The CDR3 coding sequence is TGTGCCAGCAGCTCTAGCGGACCCCAAGAGACCCAGTACTTC.

The gene calls are TRBV6-2 or TRBV6-3 and TRBJ1-1, with D possibly matching TRBD1 (6 bases). This CDR3 comprises 15 residues. V was shortened by 7 bases and J by 6 bases, with 21 bases between the two germline ends. Looked up from germline, CDR1 is MNHEY and CDR2 is SVGEGT. Written as DNA, the CDR3 is TGTGCCAGCACCCTAAAAACATCGGACAGCTCTGAAGCTTTCTTT. Residues: CASTLKTSDSSEAFF.

V and J are TRBV28 and TRBJ2-1; 9 positions match TRBD2. J gave up 4 bases and V 6 bases, and 10 bases lay outside the gene matches. The CDR3 loop spans 16 amino acids. CDR1 and CDR2 (germline): MDHEN, SYDVKM. For the CDR3, the DNA is TGTGCCAGCAGCTTGAATCTAGCGGGGCAGTACAATGAGCAGTTCTTC. Translation gives CASSLNLAGQYNEQFF.

The rearrangement uses TRBV21-1 and TRBJ1-6. TRBV21-1 is labeled a pseudogene. The length of the CDR3 is 18 residues. CDR3 in amino acids: CASSKDRLAGRLNSPLHF. CDR3 sequence (DNA): TGTGCCAGCAGTAAAGATCGCTTAGCAGGTCGGCTTAATTCACCCCTCCACTTT.

This clonotype was detected once. The chain has TRBV6-5 and TRBJ1-1; D is perhaps TRBD1 (6 bases). The CDR3 is 16 residues long. The V end lost 5 bases, the J end lost 5 bases, and 21 bases lay between the germline ends. The germline gives CDR1 MNHEY, CDR2 SVGAGI. The CDR3 coding sequence is TGTGCCAGCAGTAAGTCCGCGGGGGCAGGATGGACTGAAGCTTTCTTT. It specifies CASSKSAGAGWTEAFF.

This chain uses TRBV2 with TRBJ1-2, with D possibly matching TRBD1 (5 bases). V was shortened by 0 bases and J by 3 bases, with 20 bases between the two germline ends. The CDR3 extends over 18 amino acids. The germline V gene encodes CDR1 SNHLY and CDR2 FYNNEI. Here the CDR3 DNA reads TGTGCCAGCAGTGAAGCGCTTCGGATTGGCTGGGGGGACTATGGCTACACCTTC. Protein: CASSEALRIGWGDYGYTF.